The source of this TCR beta chain is a study of blood T cell repertoires in COVID-19. The V gene's germline CDR1 is SGHRS and CDR2 YFSETQ. The CDR3 has 18 amino acids. The junction had 7 bases not matched to a gene; V was cut back by 4 bases and J by 1 base. Sequencing used immunoSEQ multiplex PCR; TCRdb keeps in-frame clones, though not all of them. The sample yields 200,000 or so clones, more than 65% seen once. This sequence originates from a man in his forties who had recovered from COVID-19. V gene TRBV5-1 combines with J gene TRBJ2-6; 11 nucleotides line up with TRBD2. The sequencing input was peripheral blood. The CDR3 DNA reads TGCGCCAGCAGCGCGGAACTAGCGGGGGATTCTGGGGCCAACGTCCTGACTTTC. This encodes CASSAELAGDSGANVLTF.